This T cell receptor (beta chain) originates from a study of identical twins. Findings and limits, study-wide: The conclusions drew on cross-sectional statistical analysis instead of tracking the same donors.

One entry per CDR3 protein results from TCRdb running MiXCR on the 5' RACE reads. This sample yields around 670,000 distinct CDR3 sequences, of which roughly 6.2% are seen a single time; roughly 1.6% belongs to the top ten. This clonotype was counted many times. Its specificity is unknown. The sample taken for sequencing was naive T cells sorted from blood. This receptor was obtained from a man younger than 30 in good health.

CDR3 coding DNA: TGTGCTAGTGGTTTGGTCCTTGGACAAGCCCGACGTAATCAGTTCTTC. Encoded protein: CASGLVLGQARRNQFF. The rearrangement uses TRBV12-5 and TRBJ2-1, with a weak D call TRBD1 (5 bases). This CDR3 contains 16 residues. Trimming left V 0 bases short and J 13 bases short, with 22 bases between. The germline gives CDR1 LGHNT, CDR2 FRNRAP.